This T cell receptor beta chain was observed in a study of graft-versus-host responses after intestinal transplantation. Study in general: Anti-thymocyte globulin was used for induction in all recipients, who then took tacrolimus and steroids for approximately 3 years. Study results and limitations: The highest levels of circulating GvH clones went along with early declines in HvG clones after transplant. When patients had graft-donor T cell macrochimerism, their allografts held high graft-versus-host to host-versus-graft clonal ratios.

Sequencing used immunoSEQ multiplex PCR; TCRdb keeps in-frame clones, though not all of them. The sample holds around 43,000 clones, roughly 90% seen once. As for this clone: Antigen specificity is unknown.

This CDR3 region has 16 residues. From germline, CDR1 is SNHLY and CDR2 FYNNEI. The junction had 5 bases not matched to a gene; V was cut back by 5 bases and J by 2 bases. V gene TRBV2 combines with J gene TRBJ2-7, with 14 bases that match TRBD2. The TCR comes from a human patient who received an intestinal transplant, so some T cells may come from the graft donor. Sequences were derived from PBMCs, sampled 524 days after transplant. The CDR3 DNA is TGTGCCAGCAGTTCACTGACTAGCGGGAGGGCCTACGAGCAGTACTTC. It is translated as CASSSLTSGRAYEQYF.